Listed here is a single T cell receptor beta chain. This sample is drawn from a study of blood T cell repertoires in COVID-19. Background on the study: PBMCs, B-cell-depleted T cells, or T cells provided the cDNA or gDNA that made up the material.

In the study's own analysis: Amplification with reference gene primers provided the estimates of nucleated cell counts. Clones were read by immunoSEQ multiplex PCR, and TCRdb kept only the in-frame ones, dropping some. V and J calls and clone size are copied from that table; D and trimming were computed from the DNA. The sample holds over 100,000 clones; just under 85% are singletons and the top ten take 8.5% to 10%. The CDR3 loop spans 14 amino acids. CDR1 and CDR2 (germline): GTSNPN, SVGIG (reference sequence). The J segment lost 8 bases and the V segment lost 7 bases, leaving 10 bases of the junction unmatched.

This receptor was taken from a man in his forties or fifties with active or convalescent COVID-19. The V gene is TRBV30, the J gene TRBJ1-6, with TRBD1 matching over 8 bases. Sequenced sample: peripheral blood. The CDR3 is CASRQGFNHSPLHF. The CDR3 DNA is TGTGCCTCGAGACAGGGGTTCAATCATTCACCCCTCCACTTT.